One sample yielded the 17 T cell receptor beta chains listed below, sequenced in a study of cytomegalovirus exposure and HLA in healthy donors. Primers included in the PCR were 60 Vbeta and 13 Jbeta primers. The assay was immunoSEQ multiplex PCR, and TCRdb's table has in-frame clones only and misses some. The sample table includes about 130,000 clones. Sequencing was performed on PBMCs. These receptors all come from a man younger than 30 in good health and CMV-seronegative.

CDR3 in DNA: TGTGCCAGCTCCTCAGGGGCATTCTCCTACGAGCAGTACTTC. Residues: CASSSGAFSYEQYF. The chain links TRBV5-4 to TRBJ2-7; a possible D gene is TRBD1 (6 bases). CDR3 length: 14 amino acids. Germline assignment: CDR1 SGHNT and CDR2 YYREEE (reference sequence). The ends were cut back, 7 bases at V and 0 bases at J, with 14 bases in the middle.

The chain recombines TRBV16 with TRBJ1-1; 7 bases align to TRBD1. CDR3 length equals 13 residues. V dropped 5 bases and J dropped 5; count of bases not matched to a gene: 5. The V gene's germline CDR1 is KGHSY and CDR2 FQNENV. CDR3 sequence reads: CASSAQDRTEAFF. CDR3 DNA: TGTGCCAGCAGCGCCCAGGACAGGACTGAAGCTTTCTTT.

The chain combines TRBV5-1 with TRBJ2-1; TRBD1 matches 7 bases. Germline V gene data show CDR1 as SGHRS and CDR2 as YFSETQ. The length of the CDR3 is 12 residues. Trimming at V came to 3 bases and at J to 8 bases, leaving 2 bases not matched to a gene. CDR3 in DNA: TGCGCCAGCAGCTACAGGGGTTATGAGCAGTTCTTC. Protein sequence: CASSYRGYEQFF.

The chain uses TRBV19 and TRBJ2-1, with 8 bases that match TRBD1. V dropped 8 bases and J dropped 6; count of bases not matched to a gene: 6. This CDR3 is 13 amino acids long. Germline V gene data show CDR1 as LNHDA and CDR2 as SQIVND (reference sequence). CDR3 protein: CASQQGVINEQFF. In DNA, the CDR3 is TGTGCCAGTCAACAGGGGGTAATCAATGAGCAGTTCTTC.

The chain carries TRBV21-1 and TRBJ1-6. TRBV21-1 is described as a pseudogene. CDR3 length equals 17 residues. CDR3: CASSKLIVRVGNSPLHF. CDR3 coding DNA: TGTGCCAGCAGCAAACTAATTGTACGGGTTGGTAATTCACCCCTCCACTTT.

This chain uses TRBV28 with TRBJ1-4; no clear D. Trimming left V 5 bases short and J 1 base short, with 11 bases between. Germline assignment: CDR1 MDHEN and CDR2 SYDVKM. The CDR3 spans 15 residues. CDR3 nucleotides: TGTGCCAGCAGTCGGGGAACAGTAACTAATGAAAAACTGTTTTTT. Its protein product is CASSRGTVTNEKLFF.

CDR3 DNA: TGTGCCAGCAGGGGTCAGGGCGCGGGGCCAGAGACCCAGTACTTC. It yields the protein CASRGQGAGPETQYF. V usage is TRBV6-1 and J usage is TRBJ2-5, with D perhaps TRBD2 (6 bases). CDR3 size: 15 residues. Germline assignment: CDR1 MNHNS and CDR2 SASEGT. Trimming left V 6 bases short and J 4 bases short, with 18 bases between.

The chain combines TRBV25-1 with TRBJ1-5, with TRBD1 identical over 8 bases. CDR1 and CDR2 (germline): MGHDK, SYGVNS. The CDR3 length is 17 residues. V was clipped by 6 bases and J by 1 base; unmatched bases: 11. The CDR3 loop is CASRGPTGVPSNQPQHF. The CDR3 DNA is TGTGCCAGCAGGGGACCGACAGGGGTGCCGAGCAATCAGCCCCAGCATTTT.

The rearrangement links TRBV9 to TRBJ2-7; D remains ambiguous. There are 14 residues in the CDR3. Germline V lookup: CDR1 SGDLS, CDR2 YYNGEE. V dropped 4 bases and J dropped 3 bases, with 14 bases sitting between them. The CDR3 loop reads CASSPNQVGYEQYF. CDR3 in DNA: TGTGCCAGCAGCCCGAATCAGGTGGGCTACGAGCAGTACTTC. The whole variable domain, filled in from reference TRBV9 and TRBJ2-7, reads DSGVTQTPKHLITATGQRVTLRCSPRSGDLSVYWYQQSLDQGLQFLIQYYNGEERAKGNILERFSAQQFPDLHSELNLSSLELGDSALYFCASSPNQVGYEQYFGPGTRLTVT.

The CDR3 DNA follows: TGTGCCAGCAGCCTTCTACAGGCTTGGGGTAACACTGAAGCTTTCTTT. The encoded protein is CASSLLQAWGNTEAFF. V and J are TRBV11-2 and TRBJ1-1; D perhaps matches TRBD1 (5 bases). This CDR3 contains 16 residues. CDR1 and CDR2 (germline): SGHAT, FQNNGV. V was clipped by 5 bases and J by 2 bases, with 18 bases between them.

The chain's CDR3 is CASSFYRGAREKLFF. The CDR3 DNA reads TGCGCCAGCAGCTTTTACAGGGGAGCTCGGGAAAAACTGTTTTTT. The chain employs TRBV5-1 and TRBJ1-4; 7 bases agree with TRBD1. J lost 8 bases, V lost 2 bases, and 9 bases had no gene match. This CDR3 has 15 amino acids. Looked up from germline, CDR1 is SGHRS and CDR2 is YFSETQ.

V gene TRBV14 combines with J gene TRBJ1-1; 7 bases align to TRBD1. This CDR3 comprises 13 residues. V lost 5 bases to trimming and J lost 10 bases; unmatched junction nucleotides: 10. The V gene's germline CDR1 is SGHDN and CDR2 FVKESK. In nucleotides, the CDR3 is TGTGCCAGCAGCGAGACAGGGCCGGGGGCAGCTTTCTTT. Residues: CASSETGPGAAFF.

The V and J genes are TRBV5-1 and TRBJ2-1; a weak D match, TRBD2 (6 bases). The CDR3 contains 14 residues. Trimming pared 4 bases from V and 8 bases from J, leaving 16 bases between. CDR1 is SGHRS and CDR2 is YFSETQ in the germline V gene. This chain's CDR3 is CASSPRTGGDEQFF. CDR3 DNA sequence: TGCGCCAGCAGCCCAAGGACCGGGGGAGATGAGCAGTTCTTC.

J is TRBJ1-4 and V is TRBV5-1; no clear D. The CDR3 contains 15 residues. Per the germline V gene, CDR1 is SGHRS and CDR2 is YFSETQ. V was trimmed by 4 bases and J by 8 bases, leaving 18 bases between them. The CDR3 region is CASSPGGGASEKLFF. As DNA, the CDR3 is TGCGCCAGCAGCCCTGGTGGAGGAGCTTCGGAAAAACTGTTTTTT.

This chain links TRBV6-1 with TRBJ1-1, with D tentatively TRBD1 (5 bases). V lost 5 bases and J lost 5, with 15 bases in between. The germline V gene has CDR1 MNHNS and CDR2 SASEGT. The CDR3 has 14 amino acids. The CDR3, as DNA: TGTGCCAGCAGTCCGCAGCAGGGAAGGACTGAAGCTTTCTTT. Protein sequence: CASSPQQGRTEAFF.

The chain uses TRBV19 and TRBJ1-1; TRBD1 might be the D (5 bases). The V and J ends lost 3 bases and 5 bases respectively, with 19 bases between them. Per the germline V gene, CDR1 is LNHDA and CDR2 is SQIVND (reference sequence). This CDR3 spans 16 amino acids. CDR3 DNA: TGTGCCAGTAGTATTTGGTCCGGGACCGGGGGGACTGAAGCTTTCTTT. Its translation is CASSIWSGTGGTEAFF.

This chain connects TRBV4-1 to TRBJ1-3, with D perhaps TRBD1 (5 bases). CDR3 size: 19 residues. V was pared by 4 bases and J by 0 bases, with 22 bases between. Germline V lookup: CDR1 MGHRA, CDR2 YSYEKL. The DNA for the CDR3 is TGCGCCAGCAGCCCCATACTCTTAGGCGGGGCGAACTCTGGAAACACCATATATTTT. Translating it yields CASSPILLGGANSGNTIYF.